The clone carrying this T cell receptor beta chain showed up just a few times. The antigen is unknown. This entry is derived from a study of T cells in localized non-small cell lung cancer. Study results and caveats: Among blood samples, higher T cell density accompanied longer overall survival. Tumor showed lower T cell clonality than uninvolved adjacent lung, where it was highest. In adjacent lung appeared a median 57 of the top 100 tumor clones.

Method: immunoSEQ multiplex PCR; TCRdb's copy keeps in-frame clones and lacks some. The data hold 20,000 to 25,000 clones, with around nine tenths observed a single time. Germline lookup yields CDR1 LGHNA and CDR2 YSLEER. The CDR3 contains 15 residues. The V end was cut by 0 bases, the J end by 7 bases, with 12 bases between. The source of this sequence is a woman aged 35-75 years with stage I lung adenocarcinoma. The sequences come from peripheral blood, collected before any cancer treatment. The rearrangement joins TRBV4-3 to TRBJ2-2, with D unresolved. CDR3 residues: CASSQDNRVFGELFF. The CDR3 coding sequence is TGCGCCAGCAGCCAAGATAATCGAGTATTCGGGGAGCTGTTTTTT.